Following are 29 T cell receptor beta chains from one sample sequenced in a study of T cell responses to AZD1222 COVID-19 vaccine. The protocol was immunoSEQ multiplex PCR, while the TCRdb copy is restricted to in-frame clones and leaves out a portion. The sample contains 150,000 or so clones, about 90% of which appear only once. This specimen consisted of peripheral blood, obtained on day 0 of MenACWY control vaccination. These receptors all stem from an adult in good health.

This clone showed up many times. The chain recombines TRBV5-5 with TRBJ2-5, with 7 nucleotides matching TRBD2. The CDR3 is 12 amino acids. V lost 3 bases and J lost 5; bases outside the gene matches: 1. Per the germline V gene, CDR1 is SGHKS and CDR2 is YYEKEE (reference sequence). This chain's CDR3 is CASSWEGETQYF. The CDR3 region has the DNA TGTGCCAGCAGCTGGGAGGGGGAGACCCAGTACTTC.

The chain combines TRBV19 with TRBJ1-6; TRBD1 might be the D (6 bases). Trimming removed 4 bases from V and 7 bases from J, with 20 bases in between. The CDR3 has 17 amino acids. The V gene's germline CDR1 is LNHDA and CDR2 SQIVND (reference sequence). The CDR3 region is CASSKVQGGGRNSPLHF. The CDR3 DNA is TGTGCCAGTAGTAAGGTACAGGGTGGGGGCCGGAATTCACCCCTCCACTTT. Complete variable domain (other parts from reference TRBV19 and TRBJ1-6): DGGITQSPKYLFRKEGQNVTLSCEQNLNHDAMYWYRQDPGQGLRLIYYSQIVNDFQKGDIAEGYSVSREKKESFPLTVTSAQKNPTAFYLCASSKVQGGGRNSPLHFGNGTRLTVT.

This chain links TRBV19 with TRBJ1-5; 7 positions match TRBD1. The germline V gene encodes CDR1 LNHDA and CDR2 SQIVND (reference sequence). There are 15 residues in the CDR3. V was pared by 2 bases and J by 6 bases, with 7 bases of the junction left unmatched. The CDR3 DNA reads TGTGCCAGTAGTATAACAGGGGCGGGAGGTCAGCCCCAGCATTTT. Its translation is CASSITGAGGQPQHF.

The V call is TRBV24-1, the J call TRBJ2-1; 7 bases match TRBD2. Per germline, CDR1 KGHDR and CDR2 SFDVKD. The V gene end was trimmed by 9 bases and the J gene end by 3 bases; junction bases not matched to a gene: 7. CDR3 length equals 14 residues. The CDR3 DNA follows: TGTGCCACCGGGGGGGGAGAGAGCTACAATGAGCAGTTCTTC. Translating it yields CATGGGESYNEQFF.

The rearrangement joins TRBV10-3 to TRBJ2-1; D is possibly TRBD2 (5 bases). This CDR3 has 13 residues. V lost 7 bases and J lost 5, with 12 bases in between. The germline CDR1 and CDR2 sequences are ENHRY and SYGVKD. CDR3 DNA sequence: TGTGCCATCATTCCGGGGTCCAACAATGAGCAGTTCTTC. This codes for CAIIPGSNNEQFF.

The V call is TRBV7-3, the J call TRBJ1-1, with 8 positions matching TRBD1. This CDR3 spans 14 amino acids. Germline values: CDR1 SGHTA, CDR2 FQGTGA. J was trimmed by 5 bases and V by 2 bases; bases with no gene match: 4. Here the CDR3 reads CASSLSRGLTEAFF. The CDR3, as DNA: TGTGCCAGCAGCTTATCCAGGGGGCTAACTGAAGCTTTCTTT.

This clone was recorded a few times. The chain uses TRBV30 and TRBJ2-6; no clear D. V was shortened by 0 bases and J by 0 bases, with 12 bases between the two germline ends. The CDR3 has 17 amino acids. Germline assignment: CDR1 GTSNPN and CDR2 SVGIG (reference sequence). DNA for the CDR3: TGTGCCTGGAGTGTAGGTCAGGCAAGCTCTGGGGCCAACGTCCTGACTTTC. Translated, it gives CAWSVGQASSGANVLTF.

The chain recombines TRBV28 with TRBJ2-4; 7 bases match TRBD1. Per germline, CDR1 MDHEN and CDR2 SYDVKM. This CDR3 has 18 residues. V shed 7 bases, J shed 2 bases, and the junction held 17 bases outside the gene matches. CDR3 region: CASTISEGAKRTKNIQYF. The CDR3 DNA follows: TGTGCCAGCACCATTAGCGAGGGGGCGAAGAGGACCAAAAACATTCAGTACTTC.

This chain connects TRBV4-2 to TRBJ2-1; no clear D gene. Trimming pared 0 bases from V and 1 base from J, leaving 7 bases between. The CDR3 spans 15 residues. Germline-derived CDR1 and CDR2 are LGHNA and YNFKEQ. CDR3 in amino acids: CASSQEVGSYNEQFF. The CDR3 region has the DNA TGTGCCAGCAGCCAAGAGGTGGGATCCTACAATGAGCAGTTCTTC.

V and J are TRBV7-2 and TRBJ1-5; TRBD1 is a possible D gene (5 bases). The V gene's germline CDR1 is SGHTA and CDR2 FQGNSA. Trimming left V 3 bases short and J 2 bases short, with 11 bases between. The CDR3 spans 15 residues. The CDR3 protein is CASSFVPGRNQPQHF. CDR3 coding DNA: TGTGCCAGCAGCTTCGTCCCAGGGCGCAATCAGCCCCAGCATTTT.

The CDR3 bases are TGTGCCAGCAGCCGGGACCCAACCTACAATGAGCAGTTCTTC. Protein: CASSRDPTYNEQFF. The V call is TRBV7-3, the J call TRBJ2-1; D is tentatively TRBD1 or TRBD2 (5 bases each). The CDR3 consists of 14 residues. V was cut by 5 bases and J by 2 bases, with 10 bases left in between. From germline, CDR1 is SGHTA and CDR2 FQGTGA.

The V gene is TRBV14, the J gene TRBJ1-2; D possibly corresponds to TRBD1 (5 bases). Trimming took off 2 bases at V and 3 bases at J, with 10 bases between the two ends. From germline, CDR1 is SGHDN and CDR2 FVKESK. This CDR3 is built from 14 residues. Here the CDR3 reads CASSQKGGDYGYTF. CDR3 bases: TGTGCCAGCAGCCAAAAGGGAGGGGACTATGGCTACACCTTC.

The chain combines TRBV27 with TRBJ2-3; a weak D match, TRBD2 (6 bases). The CDR3 length is 14 residues. The V gene lost 5 bases and the J gene lost 1 base, with 10 bases spanning the gap. CDR1 and CDR2 (germline): MNHEY, SMNVEV (reference sequence). The CDR3 here is CASSPGLGTDTQYF. In nucleotides, the CDR3 is TGTGCCAGCAGTCCGGGACTGGGCACAGATACGCAGTATTTT.

V usage is TRBV5-6 and J usage is TRBJ1-6, with a weak D call TRBD1 (5 bases). CDR1 is SGHDT and CDR2 is YYEEEE in the germline V gene. V shed 4 bases and J shed 3 bases, with 14 bases lying between them. There are 16 residues in the CDR3. The CDR3 DNA reads TGTGCCAGCAGCCAGACCGGGGGGTTCTATAATTCACCCCTCCACTTT. Translating it yields CASSQTGGFYNSPLHF. Full variable domain (remainder filled in from reference TRBV5-6 and TRBJ1-6): DAGVTQSPTHLIKTRGQQVTLRCSPKSGHDTVSWYQQALGQGPQFIFQYYEEEERQRGNFPDRFSGHQFPNYSSELNVNALLLGDSALYLCASSQTGGFYNSPLHFGNGTRLTVT.

This rearrangement joins TRBV9 to TRBJ1-6, with TRBD1 as a possible D gene (5 bases). V was shortened by 0 bases and J by 10 bases, with 20 bases between the two germline ends. There are 17 residues in the CDR3. Germline lookup yields CDR1 SGDLS and CDR2 YYNGEE. The CDR3 DNA reads TGTGCCAGCAGCGTAGACACAGGCGTGGGAGTCGAGTCACCCCTCCACTTT. Its translation: CASSVDTGVGVESPLHF. Full variable domain (outside the CDR3, taken from reference TRBV9 and TRBJ1-6): DSGVTQTPKHLITATGQRVTLRCSPRSGDLSVYWYQQSLDQGLQFLIQYYNGEERAKGNILERFSAQQFPDLHSELNLSSLELGDSALYFCASSVDTGVGVESPLHFGNGTRLTVT.

This clone was observed a few times. The V and J genes are TRBV10-3 and TRBJ1-1; maybe TRBD1 (5 bases). CDR3 length equals 15 residues. The V end lost 2 bases, the J end lost 1 base, and 11 bases lay between the germline ends. CDR1 and CDR2 from the germline V gene are ENHRY and SYGVKD. The CDR3, as DNA: TGTGCCATCAGTGAGAGTAGAGGGGAGAACACTGAAGCTTTCTTT. Translating it yields CAISESRGENTEAFF.

The V and J genes are TRBV6-1 and TRBJ2-2; possibly TRBD2 for D (5 bases). The CDR3 totals 13 residues. V was pared by 0 bases and J by 7 bases, with 6 bases between. Germline assignment: CDR1 MNHNS and CDR2 SASEGT. CDR3 loop: CASSEARDGELFF. In DNA form, the CDR3 reads TGTGCCAGCAGTGAAGCGAGGGACGGGGAGCTGTTTTTT.

The chain is built from TRBV7-9 and TRBJ1-4; D remains unclear. Germline lookup yields CDR1 SEHNR and CDR2 FQNEAQ (reference sequence). The CDR3 is made up of 16 amino acids. Trimming removed 1 base at V and 2 bases at J, with 11 bases between. The CDR3 loop reads CASSLGRVGTNEKLFF. The CDR3 DNA is TGTGCCAGCAGCTTAGGGAGGGTTGGCACTAATGAAAAACTGTTTTTT. Full variable domain (rest looked up from reference TRBV7-9 and TRBJ1-4): DTGVSQNPRHKITKRGQNVTFRCDPISEHNRLYWYRQTLGQGPEFLTYFQNEAQLEKSRLLSDRFSAERPKGSFSTLEIQRTEQGDSAMYLCASSLGRVGTNEKLFFGSGTQLSVL.

This chain links TRBV5-4 with TRBJ2-5; a weak D match, TRBD2 (6 bases). Trimming stripped 4 bases from V and 5 bases from J, with 12 bases between. The CDR3 length is 13 residues. Germline-derived CDR1 and CDR2 are SGHNT and YYREEE (reference sequence). The CDR3 bases are TGTGCCAGCAGCCGGCGCGGGATGGAGACCCAGTACTTC. It yields the protein CASSRRGMETQYF.

J is TRBJ2-7 and V is TRBV3-1 (or the pseudogene TRBV3-2); D might be TRBD1 (6 bases). Trimming removed 4 bases from V and 6 bases from J, with 16 bases in between. The CDR3 is 14 amino acids. Germline assignment: CDR1 LGHDT and CDR2 YNNKEL (reference sequence). The CDR3 sequence: CASSPLGGNSEQYF. CDR3 in DNA: TGTGCCAGCAGCCCCTTAGGGGGAAATTCCGAGCAGTACTTC.

The chain recombines TRBV28 with TRBJ2-1; D might be TRBD1 (7 bases). V was cut by 2 bases and J by 7 bases, with 15 bases left in between. CDR3 length equals 15 residues. CDR1 is MDHEN, CDR2 SYDVKM, per germline. The CDR3 loop is CASSLQGGGWNEQFF. As DNA, the CDR3 is TGTGCCAGCAGTTTACAGGGGGGAGGATGGAATGAGCAGTTCTTC.

The J gene is TRBJ1-3, the V gene TRBV30, with TRBD1 matching 8 bases. V trimming: 2 bases; J trimming: 4 bases; junction bases outside the gene matches: 7. The CDR3 loop spans 15 amino acids. In germline, CDR1 is GTSNPN, CDR2 SVGIG (reference sequence). CDR3 residues: CAWSNRGTFGNTIYF. CDR3 DNA: TGTGCCTGGAGTAACAGGGGGACATTCGGAAACACCATATATTTT.

The rearrangement uses TRBV19 and TRBJ1-1; D possibly corresponds to TRBD1 (5 bases). The CDR3 contains 15 residues. Trimming took off 3 bases at V and 0 bases at J, with 11 bases between the two ends. Germline V gene data show CDR1 as LNHDA and CDR2 as SQIVND (reference sequence). CDR3 amino acids: CASSMSPTVNTEAFF. The CDR3 DNA reads TGTGCCAGTAGTATGTCCCCGACAGTGAACACTGAAGCTTTCTTT.

The chain combines TRBV5-5 with TRBJ1-3; tentative D call: TRBD1 (5 bases). Trimming cost V 1 base and J 0 bases, with 8 bases left between them. CDR1 and CDR2 (germline): SGHKS, YYEKEE (reference sequence). This CDR3 is 15 amino acids long. CDR3 DNA: TGTGCCAGCAGCTTGAGCGGGGGCTCTGGAAACACCATATATTTT. This codes for CASSLSGGSGNTIYF.

J is TRBJ2-4 and V is TRBV28; D is undetermined. Germline assignment: CDR1 MDHEN and CDR2 SYDVKM. V lost 7 bases, J lost 2 bases, and 12 bases lay in between. This CDR3 has 14 amino acids. In DNA, the CDR3 is TGTGCCAGCACCCCCGGTAGCTCCAAAAACATTCAGTACTTC. It codes for CASTPGSSKNIQYF.

The V and J genes are TRBV6-4 and TRBJ2-3; weak D call: TRBD2 (6 bases). V was shortened by 6 bases and J by 0 bases, with 16 bases between the two germline ends. Germline V gene sequence: CDR1 MRHNA, CDR2 SNTAGT. This CDR3 region has 16 residues. Written as DNA, the CDR3 is TGTGCCAGCAGCGCCTCTCCCGGAGGGAGCACAGATACGCAGTATTTT. Encoded protein: CASSASPGGSTDTQYF.

This clone was seen only a few times. This chain uses TRBV3-1 (or the pseudogene TRBV3-2) with TRBJ2-3, with 7 bases matching TRBD1. The germline CDR1 and CDR2 sequences are LGHDT and YNNKEL (reference sequence). The J segment lost 2 bases and the V segment lost 4 bases, leaving 3 bases of the junction unmatched. The CDR3 totals 14 residues. The CDR3 loop is CASSRGQFTDTQYF. In DNA, the CDR3 is TGTGCCAGCAGCCGGGGACAGTTCACAGATACGCAGTATTTT.

This chain connects TRBV25-1 to TRBJ1-1; the D is unclear. V was shortened by 4 bases and J by 8 bases, with 11 bases between the two germline ends. The CDR3 runs 12 residues. Per germline, CDR1 MGHDK and CDR2 SYGVNS. As DNA, the CDR3 is TGTGCCAGCAGTGGCTACAGCGACGAAGCTTTCTTT. This translates into CASSGYSDEAFF. Complete variable domain (other parts from reference TRBV25-1 and TRBJ1-1): EADIYQTPRYLVIGTGKKITLECSQTMGHDKMYWYQQDPGMELHLIHYSYGVNSTEKGDLSSESTVSRIRTEHFPLTLESARPSHTSQYLCASSGYSDEAFFGQGTRLTVV.

This chain joins TRBV5-1 and TRBJ1-1; D is possibly TRBD1 (6 bases). CDR3 length equals 13 residues. Germline loops: CDR1 SGHRS, CDR2 YFSETQ. V shed 3 bases and J shed 5 bases, with 11 bases lying between them. CDR3 in amino acids: CASSSEGGTEAFF. The CDR3 bases are TGCGCCAGCAGCTCGGAAGGGGGGACTGAAGCTTTCTTT.